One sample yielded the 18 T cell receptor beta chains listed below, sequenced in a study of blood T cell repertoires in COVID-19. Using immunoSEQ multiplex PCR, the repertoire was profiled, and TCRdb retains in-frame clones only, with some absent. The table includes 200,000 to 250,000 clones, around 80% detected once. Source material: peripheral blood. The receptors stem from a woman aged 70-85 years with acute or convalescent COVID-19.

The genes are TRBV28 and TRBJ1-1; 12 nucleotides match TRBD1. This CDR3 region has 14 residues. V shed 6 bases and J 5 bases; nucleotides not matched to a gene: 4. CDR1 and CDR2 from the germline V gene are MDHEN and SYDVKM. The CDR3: CASRPGQGATEAFF. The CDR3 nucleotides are TGTGCCAGCAGGCCGGGACAGGGGGCGACTGAAGCTTTCTTT.

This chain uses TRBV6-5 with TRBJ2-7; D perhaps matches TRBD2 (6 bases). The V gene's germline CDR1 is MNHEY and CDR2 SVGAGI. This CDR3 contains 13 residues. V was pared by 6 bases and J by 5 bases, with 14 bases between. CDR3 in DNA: TGTGCCAGCAGGAAGGCGGGGAAAGACGAGCAGTACTTC. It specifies CASRKAGKDEQYF.

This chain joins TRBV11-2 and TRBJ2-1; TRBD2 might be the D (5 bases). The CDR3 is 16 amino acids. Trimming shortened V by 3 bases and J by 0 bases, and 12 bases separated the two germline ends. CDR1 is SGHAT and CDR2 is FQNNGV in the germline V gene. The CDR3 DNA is TGTGCCAGCAGCTTTAGTGGCGGGCGCTCCTACAATGAGCAGTTCTTC. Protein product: CASSFSGGRSYNEQFF.

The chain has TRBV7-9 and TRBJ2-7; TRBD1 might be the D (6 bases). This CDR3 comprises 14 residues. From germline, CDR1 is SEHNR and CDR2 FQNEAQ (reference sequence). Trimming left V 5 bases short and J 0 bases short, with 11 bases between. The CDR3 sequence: CASSPQGSSYEQYF. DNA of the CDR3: TGTGCCAGCAGCCCACAGGGTAGCTCCTACGAGCAGTACTTC.

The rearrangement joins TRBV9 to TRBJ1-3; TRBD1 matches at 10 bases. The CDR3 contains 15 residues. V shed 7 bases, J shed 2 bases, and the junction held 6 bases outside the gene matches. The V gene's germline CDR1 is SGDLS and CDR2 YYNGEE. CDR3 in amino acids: CASDRGQGAGNTIYF. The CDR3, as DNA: TGTGCCAGCGACAGGGGGCAAGGGGCTGGAAACACCATATATTTT.

This CDR3 is CASSSHQGNNEQFF. In nucleotides, the CDR3 is TGTGCCAGCAGTTCCCACCAGGGGAACAATGAGCAGTTCTTC. This chain uses TRBV6-5 with TRBJ2-1, with D possibly being TRBD1 (6 bases). Germline CDR1 is MNHEY and CDR2 is SVGAGI. V was cut by 4 bases and J by 5 bases, with 12 bases left in between. This CDR3 comprises 14 residues.

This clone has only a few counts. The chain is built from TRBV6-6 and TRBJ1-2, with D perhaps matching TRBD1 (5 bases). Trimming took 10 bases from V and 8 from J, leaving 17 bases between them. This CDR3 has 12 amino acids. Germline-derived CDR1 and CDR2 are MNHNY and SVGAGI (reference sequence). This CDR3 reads CATTGIGAGYTF. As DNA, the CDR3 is TGTGCCACCACGGGTATAGGGGCGGGCTACACCTTC.

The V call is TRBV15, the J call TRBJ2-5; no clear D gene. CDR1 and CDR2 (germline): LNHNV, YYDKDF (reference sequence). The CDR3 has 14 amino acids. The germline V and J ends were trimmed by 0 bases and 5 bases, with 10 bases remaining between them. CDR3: CATSRENLAETQYF. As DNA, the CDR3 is TGTGCCACCAGCAGAGAGAACCTCGCGGAGACCCAGTACTTC.

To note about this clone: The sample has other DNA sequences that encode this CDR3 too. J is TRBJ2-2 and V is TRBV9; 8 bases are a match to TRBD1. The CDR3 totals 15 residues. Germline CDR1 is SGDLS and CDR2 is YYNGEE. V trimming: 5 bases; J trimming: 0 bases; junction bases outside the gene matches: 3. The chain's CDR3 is CASSGGQANTGELFF. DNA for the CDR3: TGTGCCAGCAGTGGGGGACAGGCGAACACCGGGGAGCTGTTTTTT.

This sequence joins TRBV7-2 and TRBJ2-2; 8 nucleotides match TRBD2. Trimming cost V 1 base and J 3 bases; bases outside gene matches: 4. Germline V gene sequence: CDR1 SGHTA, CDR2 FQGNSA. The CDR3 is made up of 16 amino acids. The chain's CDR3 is CASSLGPAGDTGELFF. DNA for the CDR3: TGTGCCAGCAGCTTAGGACCAGCGGGAGACACCGGGGAGCTGTTTTTT.

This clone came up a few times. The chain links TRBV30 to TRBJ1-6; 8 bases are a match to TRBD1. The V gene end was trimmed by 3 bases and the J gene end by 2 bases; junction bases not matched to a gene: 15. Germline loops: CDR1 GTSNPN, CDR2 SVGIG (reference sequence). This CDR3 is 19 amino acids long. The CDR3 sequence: CAWRRPRQGRRTYNSPLHF. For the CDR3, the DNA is TGTGCCTGGAGGCGACCCCGACAGGGGAGAAGGACCTATAATTCACCCCTCCACTTT.

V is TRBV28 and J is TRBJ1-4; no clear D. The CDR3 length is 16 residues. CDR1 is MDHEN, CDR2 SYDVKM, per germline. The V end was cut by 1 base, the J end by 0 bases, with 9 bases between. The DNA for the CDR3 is TGTGCCAGCAGTTTATATGGCCCTGCAACTAATGAAAAACTGTTTTTT. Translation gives CASSLYGPATNEKLFF.

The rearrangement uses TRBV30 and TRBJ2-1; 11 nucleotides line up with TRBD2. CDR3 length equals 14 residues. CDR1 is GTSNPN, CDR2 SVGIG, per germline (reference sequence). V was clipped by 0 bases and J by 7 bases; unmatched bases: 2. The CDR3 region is CAWSVSGRGNEQFF. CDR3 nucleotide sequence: TGTGCCTGGAGTGTTAGCGGGAGGGGGAATGAGCAGTTCTTC.

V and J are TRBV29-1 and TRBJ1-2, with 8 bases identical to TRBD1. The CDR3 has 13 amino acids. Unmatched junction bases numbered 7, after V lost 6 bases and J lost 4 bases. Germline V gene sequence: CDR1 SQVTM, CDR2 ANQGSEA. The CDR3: CSVGTTGGYGYTF. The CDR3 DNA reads TGCAGCGTGGGAACAACAGGGGGCTATGGCTACACCTTC.

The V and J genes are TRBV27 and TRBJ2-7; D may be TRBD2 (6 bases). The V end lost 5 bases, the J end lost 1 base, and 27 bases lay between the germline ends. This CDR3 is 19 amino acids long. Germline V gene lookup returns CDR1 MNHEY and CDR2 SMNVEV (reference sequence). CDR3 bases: TGTGCCAGCAGTCCCGGGGTTGGGACCCCGGCTAGCGTATCCTACGAGCAGTACTTC. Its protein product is CASSPGVGTPASVSYEQYF.

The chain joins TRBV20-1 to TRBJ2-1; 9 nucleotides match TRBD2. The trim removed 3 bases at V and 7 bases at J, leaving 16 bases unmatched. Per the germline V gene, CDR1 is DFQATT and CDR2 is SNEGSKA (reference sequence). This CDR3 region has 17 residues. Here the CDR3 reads CSASRVYSGRRDNEQFF. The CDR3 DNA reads TGCAGTGCTAGTAGGGTGTATAGCGGGAGAAGGGATAATGAGCAGTTCTTC.

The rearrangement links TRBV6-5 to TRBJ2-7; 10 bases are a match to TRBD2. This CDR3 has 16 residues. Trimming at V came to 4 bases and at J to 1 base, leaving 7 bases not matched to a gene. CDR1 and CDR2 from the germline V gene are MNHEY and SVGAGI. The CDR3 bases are TGTGCCAGCAGTTTGACATGGACTAGCGGATCCTACGAGCAGTACTTC. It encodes CASSLTWTSGSYEQYF.

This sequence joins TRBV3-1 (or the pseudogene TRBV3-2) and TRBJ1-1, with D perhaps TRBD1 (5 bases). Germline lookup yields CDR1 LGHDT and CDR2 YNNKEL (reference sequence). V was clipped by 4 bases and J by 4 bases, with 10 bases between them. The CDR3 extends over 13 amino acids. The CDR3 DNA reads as TGTGCCAGCAGCCTCGGGGGGGGCACTGAAGCTTTCTTT. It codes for CASSLGGGTEAFF.